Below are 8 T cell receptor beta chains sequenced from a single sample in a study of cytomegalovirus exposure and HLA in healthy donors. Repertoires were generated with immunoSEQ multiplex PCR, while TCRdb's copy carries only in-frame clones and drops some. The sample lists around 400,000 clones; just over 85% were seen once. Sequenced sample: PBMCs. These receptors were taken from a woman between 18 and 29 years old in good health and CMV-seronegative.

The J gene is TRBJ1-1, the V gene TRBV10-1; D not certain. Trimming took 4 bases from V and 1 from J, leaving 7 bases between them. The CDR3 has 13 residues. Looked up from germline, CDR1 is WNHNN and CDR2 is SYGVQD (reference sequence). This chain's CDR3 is CASSAVTNTEAFF. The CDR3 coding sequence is TGCGCCAGCAGTGCAGTCACGAACACTGAAGCTTTCTTT.

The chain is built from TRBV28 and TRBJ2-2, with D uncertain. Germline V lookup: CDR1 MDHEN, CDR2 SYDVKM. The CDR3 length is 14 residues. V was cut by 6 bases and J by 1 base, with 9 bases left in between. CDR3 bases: TGTGCCAGCAGGGTGCCCGGGAACACCGGGGAGCTGTTTTTT. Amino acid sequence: CASRVPGNTGELFF.

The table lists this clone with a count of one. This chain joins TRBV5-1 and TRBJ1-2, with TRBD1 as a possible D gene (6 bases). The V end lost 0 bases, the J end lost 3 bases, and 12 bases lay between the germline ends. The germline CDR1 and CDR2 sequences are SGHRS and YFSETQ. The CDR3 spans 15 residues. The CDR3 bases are TGCGCCAGCAGCTTGGATGGGGGCGTGGACTATGGCTACACCTTC. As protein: CASSLDGGVDYGYTF.

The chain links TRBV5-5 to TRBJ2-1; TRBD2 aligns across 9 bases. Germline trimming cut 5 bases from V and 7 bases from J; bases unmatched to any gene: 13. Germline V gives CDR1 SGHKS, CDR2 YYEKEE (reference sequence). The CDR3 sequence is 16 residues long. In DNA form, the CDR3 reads TGTGCCAGCAGATTTATAGCGGGGGCGAGAATTAATGAGCAGTTCTTC. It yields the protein CASRFIAGARINEQFF.

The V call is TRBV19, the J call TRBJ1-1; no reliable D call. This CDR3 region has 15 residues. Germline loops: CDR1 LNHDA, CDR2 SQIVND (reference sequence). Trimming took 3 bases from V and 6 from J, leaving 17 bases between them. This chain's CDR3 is CASSMYFERSAEAFF. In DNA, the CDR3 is TGTGCCAGTAGTATGTACTTCGAAAGGAGCGCTGAAGCTTTCTTT.

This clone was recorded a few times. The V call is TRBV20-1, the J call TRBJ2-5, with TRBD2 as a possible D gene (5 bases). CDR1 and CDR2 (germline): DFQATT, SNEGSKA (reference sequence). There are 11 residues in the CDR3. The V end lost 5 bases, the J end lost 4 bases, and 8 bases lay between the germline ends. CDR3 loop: CSALRGETQYF. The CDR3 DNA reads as TGCAGTGCTCTCCGGGGAGAGACCCAGTACTTC.

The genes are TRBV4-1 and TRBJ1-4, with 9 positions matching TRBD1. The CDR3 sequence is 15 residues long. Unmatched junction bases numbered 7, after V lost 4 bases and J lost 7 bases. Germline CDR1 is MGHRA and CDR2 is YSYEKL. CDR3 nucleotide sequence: TGCGCCAGCAGCCCAAAGGACAGGGGTGGTGAAAAACTGTTTTTT. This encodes CASSPKDRGGEKLFF.

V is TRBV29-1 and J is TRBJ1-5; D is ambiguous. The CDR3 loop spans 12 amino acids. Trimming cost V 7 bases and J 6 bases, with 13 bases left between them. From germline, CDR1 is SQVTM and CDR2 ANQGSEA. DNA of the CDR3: TGCAGCGCAACTCAAGGAGGTCAGCCCCAGCATTTT. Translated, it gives CSATQGGQPQHF. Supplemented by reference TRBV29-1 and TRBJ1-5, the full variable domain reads SAVISQKPSRDICQRGTSLTIQCQVDSQVTMMFWYRQQPGQSLTLIATANQGSEATYESGFVIDKFPISRPNLTFSTLTVSNMSPEDSSIYLCSATQGGQPQHFGDGTRLSIL.